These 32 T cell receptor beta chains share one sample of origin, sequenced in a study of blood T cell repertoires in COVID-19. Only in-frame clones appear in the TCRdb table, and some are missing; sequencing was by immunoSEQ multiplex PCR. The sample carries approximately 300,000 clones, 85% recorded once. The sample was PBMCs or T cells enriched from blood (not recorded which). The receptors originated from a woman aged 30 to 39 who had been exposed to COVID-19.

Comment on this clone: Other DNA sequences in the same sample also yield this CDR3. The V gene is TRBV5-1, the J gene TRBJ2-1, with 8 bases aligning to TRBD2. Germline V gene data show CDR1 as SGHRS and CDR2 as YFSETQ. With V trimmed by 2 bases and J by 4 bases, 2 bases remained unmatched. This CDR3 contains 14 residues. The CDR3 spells CASSLSGGYNEQFF. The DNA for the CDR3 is TGCGCCAGCAGCTTAAGCGGGGGATACAATGAGCAGTTCTTC.

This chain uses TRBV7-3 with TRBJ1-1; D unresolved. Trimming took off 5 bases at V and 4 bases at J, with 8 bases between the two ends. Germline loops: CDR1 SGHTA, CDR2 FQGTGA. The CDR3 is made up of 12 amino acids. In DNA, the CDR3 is TGTGCCAGCAGCAGAACGGGCACTGAAGCTTTCTTT. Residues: CASSRTGTEAFF.

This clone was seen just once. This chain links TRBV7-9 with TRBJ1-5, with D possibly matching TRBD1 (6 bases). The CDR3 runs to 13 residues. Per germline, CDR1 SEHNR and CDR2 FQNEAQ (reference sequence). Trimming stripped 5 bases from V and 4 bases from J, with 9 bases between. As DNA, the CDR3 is TGTGCCAGCAGCCAGGGGCGGAATCAGCCCCAGCATTTT. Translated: CASSQGRNQPQHF.

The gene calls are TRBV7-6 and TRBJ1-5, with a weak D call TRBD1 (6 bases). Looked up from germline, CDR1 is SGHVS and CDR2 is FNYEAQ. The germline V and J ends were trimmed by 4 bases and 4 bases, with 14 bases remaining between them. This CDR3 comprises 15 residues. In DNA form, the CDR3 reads TGTGCCAGCAGCTCAGAGATAGGGGGTAATCAGCCCCAGCATTTT. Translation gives CASSSEIGGNQPQHF.

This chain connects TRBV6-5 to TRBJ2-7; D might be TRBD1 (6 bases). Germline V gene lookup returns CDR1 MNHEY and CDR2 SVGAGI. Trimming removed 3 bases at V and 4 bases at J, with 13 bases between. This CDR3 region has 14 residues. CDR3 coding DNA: TGTGCCAGCAGTTATGGCCAGGGGTATTACGAGCAGTACTTC. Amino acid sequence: CASSYGQGYYEQYF.

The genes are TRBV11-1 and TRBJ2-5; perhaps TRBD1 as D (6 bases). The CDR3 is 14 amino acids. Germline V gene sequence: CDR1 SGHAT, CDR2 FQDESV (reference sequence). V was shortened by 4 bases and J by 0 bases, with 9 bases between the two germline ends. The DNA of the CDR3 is TGTGCCAGCAGCTCAACAGGGTACCAAGAGACCCAGTACTTC. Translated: CASSSTGYQETQYF.

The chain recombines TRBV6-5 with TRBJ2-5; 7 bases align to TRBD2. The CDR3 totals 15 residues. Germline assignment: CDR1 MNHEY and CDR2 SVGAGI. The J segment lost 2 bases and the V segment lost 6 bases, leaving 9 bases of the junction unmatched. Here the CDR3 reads CASSRVERGQETQYF. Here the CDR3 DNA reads TGTGCCAGCAGCAGAGTTGAGCGGGGACAAGAGACCCAGTACTTC.

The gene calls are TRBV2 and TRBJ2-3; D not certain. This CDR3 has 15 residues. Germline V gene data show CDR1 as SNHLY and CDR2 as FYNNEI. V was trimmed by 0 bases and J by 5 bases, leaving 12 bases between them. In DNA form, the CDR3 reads TGTGCCAGCAGTGAAGCGCGGCGACTCGGAGATACGCAGTATTTT. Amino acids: CASSEARRLGDTQYF.

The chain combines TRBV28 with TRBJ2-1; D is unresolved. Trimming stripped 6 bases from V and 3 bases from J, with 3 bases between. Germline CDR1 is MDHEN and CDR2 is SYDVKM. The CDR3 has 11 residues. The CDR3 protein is CASSLYNEQFF. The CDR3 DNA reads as TGTGCCAGCAGCCTCTACAATGAGCAGTTCTTC.

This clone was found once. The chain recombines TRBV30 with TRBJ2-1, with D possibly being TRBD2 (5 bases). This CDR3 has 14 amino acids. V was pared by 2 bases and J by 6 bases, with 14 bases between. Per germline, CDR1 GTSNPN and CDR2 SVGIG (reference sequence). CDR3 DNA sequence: TGTGCCTGGAGTCTTGGGCCGGCGGGCAATGAGCAGTTCTTC. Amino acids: CAWSLGPAGNEQFF.

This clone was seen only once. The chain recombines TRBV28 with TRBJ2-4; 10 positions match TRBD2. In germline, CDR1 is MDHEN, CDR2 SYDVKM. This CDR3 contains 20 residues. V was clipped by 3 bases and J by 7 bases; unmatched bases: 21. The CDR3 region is CASSFDPSGGEDLARNIQYF. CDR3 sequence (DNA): TGTGCCAGCAGTTTTGATCCTAGCGGGGGCGAGGACTTAGCCAGGAACATTCAGTACTTC.

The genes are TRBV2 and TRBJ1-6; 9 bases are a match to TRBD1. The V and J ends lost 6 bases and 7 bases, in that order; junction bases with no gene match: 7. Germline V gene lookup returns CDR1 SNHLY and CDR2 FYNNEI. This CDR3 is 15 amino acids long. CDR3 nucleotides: TGTGCCAGCAGGGAGGGGACAGGGTTCAATTCACCCCTCCACTTT. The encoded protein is CASREGTGFNSPLHF. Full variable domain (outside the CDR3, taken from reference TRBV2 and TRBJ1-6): EPEVTQTPSHQVTQMGQEVILRCVPISNHLYFYWYRQILGQKVEFLVSFYNNEISEKSEIFDDQFSVERPDGSNFTLKIRSTKLEDSAMYFCASREGTGFNSPLHFGNGTRLTVT.

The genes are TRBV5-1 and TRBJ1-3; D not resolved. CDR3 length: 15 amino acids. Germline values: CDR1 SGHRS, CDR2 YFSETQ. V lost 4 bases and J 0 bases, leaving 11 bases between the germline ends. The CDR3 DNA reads TGCGCCAGCAGCCCGCTTAGCCGCTCTGGAAACACCATATATTTT. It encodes CASSPLSRSGNTIYF.

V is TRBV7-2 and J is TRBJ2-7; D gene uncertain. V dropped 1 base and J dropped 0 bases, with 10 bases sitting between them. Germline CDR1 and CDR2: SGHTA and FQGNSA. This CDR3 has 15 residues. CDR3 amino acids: CASSLGAATSYEQYF. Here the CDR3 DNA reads TGTGCCAGCAGCTTAGGGGCCGCGACCTCCTACGAGCAGTACTTC.

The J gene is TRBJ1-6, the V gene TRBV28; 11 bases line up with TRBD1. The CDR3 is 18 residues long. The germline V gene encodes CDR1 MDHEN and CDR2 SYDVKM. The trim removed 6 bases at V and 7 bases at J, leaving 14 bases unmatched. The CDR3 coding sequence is TGTGCCAGCAGGACCGGGACAGGGGGGACCTCGGGGAATTCACCCCTCCACTTT. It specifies CASRTGTGGTSGNSPLHF.

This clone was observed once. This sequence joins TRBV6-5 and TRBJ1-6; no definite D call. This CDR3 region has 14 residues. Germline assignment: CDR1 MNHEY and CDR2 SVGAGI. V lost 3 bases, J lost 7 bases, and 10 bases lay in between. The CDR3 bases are TGTGCCAGCAGTTATGGCGAGCGAAATTCACCCCTCCACTTT. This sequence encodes CASSYGERNSPLHF.

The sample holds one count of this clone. As DNA, the CDR3 is TGTGCCAGTACTCCCATGGGACAGGGGGGCCAGCCCCAGCATTTT. It encodes CASTPMGQGGQPQHF. The chain uses TRBV19 and TRBJ1-5, with 11 bases that match TRBD1. The V gene end was trimmed by 7 bases and the J gene end by 7 bases; junction bases not matched to a gene: 9. CDR3 length: 15 residues. Per the germline V gene, CDR1 is LNHDA and CDR2 is SQIVND (reference sequence).

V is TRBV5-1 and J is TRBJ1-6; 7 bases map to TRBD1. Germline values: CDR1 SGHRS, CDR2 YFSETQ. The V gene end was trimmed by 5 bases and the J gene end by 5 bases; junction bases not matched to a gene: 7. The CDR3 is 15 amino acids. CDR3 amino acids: CASSLRGTDNSPLHF. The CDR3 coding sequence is TGCGCCAGCAGTCTTCGAGGGACAGATAATTCACCCCTCCACTTT.

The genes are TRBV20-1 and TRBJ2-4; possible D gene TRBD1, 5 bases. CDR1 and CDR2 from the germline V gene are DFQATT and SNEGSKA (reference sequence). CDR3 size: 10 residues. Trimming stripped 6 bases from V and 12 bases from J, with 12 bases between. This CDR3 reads CSAEKGNQYF. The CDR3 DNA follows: TGCAGTGCCGAGAAGGGGAATCAGTACTTC.

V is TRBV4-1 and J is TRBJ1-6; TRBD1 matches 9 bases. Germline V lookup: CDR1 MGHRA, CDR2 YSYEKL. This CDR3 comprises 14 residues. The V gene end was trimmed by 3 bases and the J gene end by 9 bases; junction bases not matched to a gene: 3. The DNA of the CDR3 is TGCGCCAGCAGCCAGGGACAGGGCGGTTCACCCCTCCACTTT. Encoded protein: CASSQGQGGSPLHF.

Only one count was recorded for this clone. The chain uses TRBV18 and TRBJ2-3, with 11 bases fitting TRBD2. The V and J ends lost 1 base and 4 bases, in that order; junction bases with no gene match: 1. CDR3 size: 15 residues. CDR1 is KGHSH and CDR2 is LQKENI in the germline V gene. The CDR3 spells CASSPLAGGPDTQYF. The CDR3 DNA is TGTGCCAGCTCACCACTAGCGGGGGGGCCAGATACGCAGTATTTT.

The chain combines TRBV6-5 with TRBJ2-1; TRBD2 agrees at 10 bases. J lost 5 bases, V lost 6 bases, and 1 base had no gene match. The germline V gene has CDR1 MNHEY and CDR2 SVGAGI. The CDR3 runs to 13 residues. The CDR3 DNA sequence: TGTGCCAGCAGCGGACTAGCGGACAATGAGCAGTTCTTC. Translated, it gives CASSGLADNEQFF.

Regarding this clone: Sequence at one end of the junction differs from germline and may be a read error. CDR3 nucleotides: TGTGCTAGCAGCTCCGCAGCAGGGGTCCAAGAGACCCAGTACTTC. Translation: CASSSAAGVQETQYF. V gene TRBV7-7 combines with J gene TRBJ2-5; a weak D match, TRBD1 (6 bases). CDR3 size: 15 residues. Germline V CDR1 and CDR2: SSHAT, FNYEAQ (reference sequence).

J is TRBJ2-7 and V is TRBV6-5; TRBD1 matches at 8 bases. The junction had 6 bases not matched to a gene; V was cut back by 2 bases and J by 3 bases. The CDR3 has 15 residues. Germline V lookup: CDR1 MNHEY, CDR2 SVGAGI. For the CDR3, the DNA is TGTGCCAGCAGTTACAACCCCAGGGGGCTCTACGAGCAGTACTTC. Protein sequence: CASSYNPRGLYEQYF.

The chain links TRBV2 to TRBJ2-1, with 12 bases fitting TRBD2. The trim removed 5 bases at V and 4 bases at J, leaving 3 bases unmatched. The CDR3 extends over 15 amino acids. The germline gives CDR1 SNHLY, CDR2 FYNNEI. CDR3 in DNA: TGTGCCAGCAGTCAGACTAGCGGGAGTTACAATGAGCAGTTCTTC. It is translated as CASSQTSGSYNEQFF.

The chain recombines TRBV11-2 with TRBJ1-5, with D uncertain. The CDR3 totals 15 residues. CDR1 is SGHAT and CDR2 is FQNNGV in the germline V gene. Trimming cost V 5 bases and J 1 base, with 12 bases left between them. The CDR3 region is CASSPGGRSNQPQHF. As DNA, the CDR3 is TGTGCCAGCAGCCCCGGAGGGCGCAGCAATCAGCCCCAGCATTTT.

Here the CDR3 reads CASVGEGTNEKLFF. CDR3 DNA sequence: TGTGCCTCCGTCGGAGAGGGAACTAATGAAAAACTGTTTTTT. This rearrangement joins TRBV10-3 to TRBJ1-4; D unclear. Looked up from germline, CDR1 is ENHRY and CDR2 is SYGVKD. V was shortened by 11 bases and J by 1 base, with 14 bases between the two germline ends. This CDR3 contains 14 residues.

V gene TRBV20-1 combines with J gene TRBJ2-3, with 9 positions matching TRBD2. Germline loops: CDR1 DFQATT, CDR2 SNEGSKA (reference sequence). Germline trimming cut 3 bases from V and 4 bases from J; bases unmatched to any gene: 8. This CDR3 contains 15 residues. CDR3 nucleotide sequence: TGCAGTGCTAGTGATTTGGCGGGGGGGCCAGATACGCAGTATTTT. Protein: CSASDLAGGPDTQYF.

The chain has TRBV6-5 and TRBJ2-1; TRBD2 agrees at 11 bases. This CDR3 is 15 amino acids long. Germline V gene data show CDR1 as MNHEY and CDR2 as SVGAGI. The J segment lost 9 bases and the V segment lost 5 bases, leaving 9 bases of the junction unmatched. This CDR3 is CASSPLAGGQPEQFF. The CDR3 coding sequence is TGTGCCAGCAGTCCCTTAGCGGGAGGGCAACCTGAGCAGTTCTTC.

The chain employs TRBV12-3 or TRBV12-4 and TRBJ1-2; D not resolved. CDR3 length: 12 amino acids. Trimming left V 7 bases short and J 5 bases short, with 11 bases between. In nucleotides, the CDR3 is TGTGCCAGCACGGACGGGAAGTATGGCTACACCTTC. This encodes CASTDGKYGYTF.

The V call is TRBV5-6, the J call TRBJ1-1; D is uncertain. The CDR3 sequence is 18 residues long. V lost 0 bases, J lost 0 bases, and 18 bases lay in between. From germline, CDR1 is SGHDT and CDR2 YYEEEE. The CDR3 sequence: CASSLVRQHSGMNTEAFF. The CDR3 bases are TGTGCCAGCAGCTTGGTTCGCCAGCACTCCGGGATGAACACTGAAGCTTTCTTT.

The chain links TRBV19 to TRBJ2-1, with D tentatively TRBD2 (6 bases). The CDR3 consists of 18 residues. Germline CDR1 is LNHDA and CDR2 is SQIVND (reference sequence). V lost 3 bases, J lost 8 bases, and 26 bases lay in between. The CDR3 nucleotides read TGTGCCAGTAGTATCGCCCCTTTAGCGGAATTCCTAACCGATGAGCAGTTCTTC. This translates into CASSIAPLAEFLTDEQFF.